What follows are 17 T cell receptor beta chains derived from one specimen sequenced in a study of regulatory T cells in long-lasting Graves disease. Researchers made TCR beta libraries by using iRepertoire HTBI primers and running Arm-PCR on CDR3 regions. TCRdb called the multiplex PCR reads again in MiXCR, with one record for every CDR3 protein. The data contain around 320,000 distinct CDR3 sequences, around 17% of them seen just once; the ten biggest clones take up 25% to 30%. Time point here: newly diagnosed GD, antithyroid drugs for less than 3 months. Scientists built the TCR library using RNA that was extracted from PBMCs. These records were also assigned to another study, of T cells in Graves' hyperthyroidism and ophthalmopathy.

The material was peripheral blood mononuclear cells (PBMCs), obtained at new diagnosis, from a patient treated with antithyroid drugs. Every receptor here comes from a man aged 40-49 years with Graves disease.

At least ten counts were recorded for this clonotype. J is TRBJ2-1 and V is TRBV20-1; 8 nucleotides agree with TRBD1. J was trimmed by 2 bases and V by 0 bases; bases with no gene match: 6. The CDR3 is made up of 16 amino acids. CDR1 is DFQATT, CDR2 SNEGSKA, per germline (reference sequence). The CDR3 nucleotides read TGCAGTGCTAGAGATCGAGTGACAGGGGCCTACAATGAGCAGTTCTTC. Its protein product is CSARDRVTGAYNEQFF.

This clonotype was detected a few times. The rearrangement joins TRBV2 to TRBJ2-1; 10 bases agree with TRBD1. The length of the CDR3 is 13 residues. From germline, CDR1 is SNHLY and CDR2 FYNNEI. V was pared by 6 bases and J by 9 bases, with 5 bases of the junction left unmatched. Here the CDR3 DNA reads TGTGCCAGCAGCCGGGACAGGGGAGGTGAGCAGTTCTTC. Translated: CASSRDRGGEQFF.

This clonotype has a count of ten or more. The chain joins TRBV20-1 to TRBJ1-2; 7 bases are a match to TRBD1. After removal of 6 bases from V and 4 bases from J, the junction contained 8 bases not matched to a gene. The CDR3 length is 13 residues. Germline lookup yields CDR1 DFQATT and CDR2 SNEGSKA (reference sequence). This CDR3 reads CSAAGQAGYGYTF. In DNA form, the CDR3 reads TGCAGTGCCGCAGGACAGGCAGGCTATGGCTACACCTTC.

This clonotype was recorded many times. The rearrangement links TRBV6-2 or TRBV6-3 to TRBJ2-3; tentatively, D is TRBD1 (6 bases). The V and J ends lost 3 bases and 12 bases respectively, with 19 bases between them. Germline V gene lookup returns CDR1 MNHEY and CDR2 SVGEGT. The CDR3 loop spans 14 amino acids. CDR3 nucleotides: TGTGCCAGCAGTTATGAAATAGGACAGATCCCTCAGTATTTT. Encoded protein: CASSYEIGQIPQYF.

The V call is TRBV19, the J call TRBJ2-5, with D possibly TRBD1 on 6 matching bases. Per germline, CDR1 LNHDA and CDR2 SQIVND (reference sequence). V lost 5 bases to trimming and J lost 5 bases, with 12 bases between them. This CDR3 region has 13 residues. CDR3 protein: CASSVRDTETQYF. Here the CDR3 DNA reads TGTGCCAGTAGTGTCCGGGACACGGAGACCCAGTACTTC.

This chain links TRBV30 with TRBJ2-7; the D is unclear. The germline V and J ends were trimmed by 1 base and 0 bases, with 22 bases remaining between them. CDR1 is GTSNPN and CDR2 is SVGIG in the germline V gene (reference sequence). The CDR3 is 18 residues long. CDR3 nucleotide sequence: TGTGCCTGGAGTGGGCCCCCGTTGTCAGTCCGTCTCTCCTACGAGCAGTACTTC. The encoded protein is CAWSGPPLSVRLSYEQYF.

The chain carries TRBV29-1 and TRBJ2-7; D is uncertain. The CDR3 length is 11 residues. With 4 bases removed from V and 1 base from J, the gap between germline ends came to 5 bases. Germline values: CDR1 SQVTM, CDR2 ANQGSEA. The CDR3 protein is CSVGESYEQYF. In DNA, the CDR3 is TGCAGCGTTGGAGAATCCTACGAGCAGTACTTC.

The CDR3 bases are TGCGCCAGCAGCAAGGACAGGGATTATGGCTACACCTTC. It translates to CASSKDRDYGYTF. The chain carries TRBV5-1 and TRBJ1-2; 8 bases line up with TRBD1. J gave up 5 bases and V 4 bases, and 4 bases lay outside the gene matches. Germline V gene data show CDR1 as SGHRS and CDR2 as YFSETQ. CDR3 length: 13 residues.

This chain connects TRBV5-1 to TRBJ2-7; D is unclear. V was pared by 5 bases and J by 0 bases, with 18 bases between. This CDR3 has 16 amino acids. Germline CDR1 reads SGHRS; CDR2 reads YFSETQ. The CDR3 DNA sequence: TGCGCCAGCAGTCACTCGGAGCGCCTCAGCTCCTACGAGCAGTACTTC. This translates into CASSHSERLSSYEQYF.

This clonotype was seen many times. CDR3 nucleotides: TGTGCCAGCATCGGCGACACGCTCAGGGGCAACGAGCAGTACTTC. Protein product: CASIGDTLRGNEQYF. The V and J genes are TRBV6-2 or TRBV6-3 and TRBJ2-7; weak D call: TRBD1 (6 bases). Trimming removed 7 bases at V and 5 bases at J, with 21 bases between. Germline-derived CDR1 and CDR2 are MNHEY and SVGEGT. The CDR3 sequence is 15 residues long.

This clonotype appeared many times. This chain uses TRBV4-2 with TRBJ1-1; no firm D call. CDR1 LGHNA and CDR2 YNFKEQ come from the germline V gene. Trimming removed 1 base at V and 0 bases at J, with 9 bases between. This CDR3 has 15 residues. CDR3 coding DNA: TGTGCCAGCAGCCAAGCTAACGGAGTGAACACTGAAGCTTTCTTT. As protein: CASSQANGVNTEAFF.

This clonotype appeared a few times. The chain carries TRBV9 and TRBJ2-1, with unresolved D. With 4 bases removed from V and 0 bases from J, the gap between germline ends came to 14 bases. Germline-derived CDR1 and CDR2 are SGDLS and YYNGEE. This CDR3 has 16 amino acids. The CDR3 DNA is TGTGCCAGCAGCCCTCAAGATCCGAGCTCCTACAATGAGCAGTTCTTC. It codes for CASSPQDPSSYNEQFF.

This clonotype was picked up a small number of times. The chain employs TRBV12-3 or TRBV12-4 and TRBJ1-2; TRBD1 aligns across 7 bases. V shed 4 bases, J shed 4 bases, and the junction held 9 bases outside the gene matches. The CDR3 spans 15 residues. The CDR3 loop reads CASSSRQGLFYGYTF. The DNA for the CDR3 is TGTGCCAGCAGTTCTCGACAGGGACTTTTCTATGGCTACACCTTC.

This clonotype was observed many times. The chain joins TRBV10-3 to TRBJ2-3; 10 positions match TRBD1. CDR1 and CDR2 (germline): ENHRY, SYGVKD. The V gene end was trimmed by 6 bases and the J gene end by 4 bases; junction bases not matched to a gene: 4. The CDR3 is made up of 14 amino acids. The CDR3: CAIRTGGGPDTQYF. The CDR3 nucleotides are TGTGCCATCAGGACAGGGGGCGGCCCAGATACGCAGTATTTT.

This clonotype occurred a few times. DNA for the CDR3: TGTGCCATCCGAGGACAGTCGAACACCGGGGAGCTGTTTTTT. Residues: CAIRGQSNTGELFF. The J gene is TRBJ2-2, the V gene TRBV10-3; weak D call: TRBD1 (6 bases). This CDR3 is built from 14 residues. Germline CDR1 reads ENHRY; CDR2 reads SYGVKD. V dropped 8 bases and J dropped 0 bases, with 10 bases sitting between them.

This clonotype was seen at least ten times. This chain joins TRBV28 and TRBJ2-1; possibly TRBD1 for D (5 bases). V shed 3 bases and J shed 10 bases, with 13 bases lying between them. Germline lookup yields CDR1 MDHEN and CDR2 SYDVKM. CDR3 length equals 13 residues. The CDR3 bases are TGTGCCAGCAGTTTGGCAGGGCTCCTGGAGCAGTTCTTC. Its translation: CASSLAGLLEQFF.

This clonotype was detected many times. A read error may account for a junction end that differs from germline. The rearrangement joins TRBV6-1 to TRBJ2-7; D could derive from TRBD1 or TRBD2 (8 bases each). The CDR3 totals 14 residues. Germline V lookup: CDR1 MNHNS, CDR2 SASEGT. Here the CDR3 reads CASSEIGSGTGQHF. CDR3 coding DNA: TGTGCCAGCAGTGAAATCGGTAGCGGGACAGGACAACACTTC.